These 30 T cell receptor beta chains came from one sample sequenced in a study of T-cell reconstitution after alpha-beta-depleted transplantation in children. Construction of the TCRbeta library involved unique molecular identifiers. TCRdb reanalysed the PCR reads using MiXCR and keeps one entry per CDR3 protein. The table lists over 150,000 distinct CDR3 sequences, over 5.5% of them singletons. This specimen consisted of PBMCs from the stem cell graft donor, obtained from the stem cell graft. The receptors originated from a human donor who donated a stem cell graft to a child with Wiskott-Aldrich syndrome.

This clonotype was recorded many times. A much larger clone is a single base away; this may be a read error. This chain uses TRBV5-1 with TRBJ2-7, with 12 bases that match TRBD1. Germline lookup yields CDR1 SGHRS and CDR2 YFSETQ. Trimming took 4 bases from V and 5 from J; bases not matched to a gene: 4. The CDR3 contains 14 residues. The CDR3: CASSLGTGGDEQYF. The CDR3 DNA sequence: TGCGCCAGCAGCCTTGGGACAGGGGGCGACGAGCAGTACTTC.

This clonotype was recorded at least ten times. The gene calls are TRBV5-4 and TRBJ2-5, with 8 bases aligning to TRBD1. This CDR3 has 15 residues. Germline V gives CDR1 SGHNT, CDR2 YYREEE (reference sequence). V lost 3 bases, J lost 2 bases, and 6 bases stayed unmatched. In DNA form, the CDR3 reads TGTGCCAGCAGCTCTACATACAGGGGGCAAGAGACCCAGTACTTC. This translates into CASSSTYRGQETQYF. Combining the CDR3 with reference TRBV5-4 and TRBJ2-5 gives the whole variable domain ETGVTQSPTHLIKTRGQQVTLRCSSQSGHNTVSWYQQALGQGPQFIFQYYREEENGRGNFPPRFSGLQFPNYSSELNVNALELDDSALYLCASSSTYRGQETQYFGPGTRLLVL.

This clonotype showed up just a few times. This rearrangement joins TRBV7-9 to TRBJ1-3; D gene unclear. This CDR3 is built from 13 residues. The germline V and J ends were trimmed by 6 bases and 0 bases, with 6 bases remaining between them. Germline-derived CDR1 and CDR2 are SEHNR and FQNEAQ (reference sequence). This CDR3 is CASSISSGNTIYF. DNA of the CDR3: TGTGCCAGCAGTATAAGCTCTGGAAACACCATATATTTT. Looking up the rest from reference TRBV7-9 and TRBJ1-3 gives the full variable domain: DTGVSQNPRHKITKRGQNVTFRCDPISEHNRLYWYRQTLGQGPEFLTYFQNEAQLEKSRLLSDRFSAERPKGSFSTLEIQRTEQGDSAMYLCASSISSGNTIYFGEGSWLTVV.

This clonotype has at least ten counts. The rearrangement joins TRBV11-2 to TRBJ2-7, with D perhaps TRBD2 (6 bases). Between the trimmed V and J ends, which lost 5 bases and 2 bases, there was a span of 16 bases. The CDR3 totals 15 residues. From germline, CDR1 is SGHAT and CDR2 FQNNGV. The CDR3 bases are TGTGCCAGCAGCCCCCGGGGGACCTATGCCTACGAGCAGTACTTC. The encoded protein is CASSPRGTYAYEQYF.

As for this clonotype: A much larger clone differs by one base, so this may be a read error. The chain joins TRBV9 to TRBJ2-7, with 9 bases fitting TRBD1. The germline V gene encodes CDR1 SGDLS and CDR2 YYNGEE. The CDR3 length is 14 residues. The chain's CDR3 is CASSGRDRAYERYF. In DNA form, the CDR3 reads TGTGCCAGCAGCGGCCGGGACAGGGCGTACGAGCGGTACTTC.

This clonotype was counted at least ten times. The chain carries TRBV20-1 and TRBJ2-7; a possible D gene is TRBD2 (5 bases). Germline V gives CDR1 DFQATT, CDR2 SNEGSKA (reference sequence). The CDR3 consists of 15 residues. The germline V and J ends were trimmed by 2 bases and 3 bases, with 17 bases remaining between them. The CDR3 coding sequence is TGCAGTGCTAGAAGCGGAGTAGTCGGTAGCTACGAGCAGTACTTC. Translated, it gives CSARSGVVGSYEQYF.

This clonotype was detected a few times. The chain links TRBV28 to TRBJ2-2, with D possibly being TRBD2 (5 bases). V was trimmed by 4 bases and J by 3 bases, leaving 18 bases between them. Looked up from germline, CDR1 is MDHEN and CDR2 is SYDVKM. The CDR3 runs to 17 residues. The CDR3 is CASSSEEGQLYTGELFF. The CDR3 DNA is TGTGCCAGCAGTTCAGAAGAGGGTCAGTTATACACCGGGGAGCTGTTTTTT.

This clonotype was seen a handful of times. This chain uses TRBV19 with TRBJ2-5; D is unresolved. Germline V CDR1 and CDR2: LNHDA, SQIVND (reference sequence). V was shortened by 0 bases and J by 5 bases, with 1 base between the two germline ends. CDR3 length: 11 amino acids. CDR3 sequence (DNA): TGTGCCAGTAGTATAGAGGAGACCCAGTACTTC. It specifies CASSIEETQYF.

This clonotype was seen at least ten times. This chain uses TRBV20-1 with TRBJ2-2, with D tentatively TRBD1 or TRBD2 (5 bases each). Trimming pared 2 bases from V and 6 bases from J, leaving 13 bases between. The CDR3 loop spans 14 amino acids. Germline V gene sequence: CDR1 DFQATT, CDR2 SNEGSKA (reference sequence). CDR3 amino acids: CSARKSGGPGELFF. The CDR3 coding sequence is TGCAGTGCTAGAAAGAGTGGGGGTCCCGGGGAGCTGTTTTTT.

The V call is TRBV6-1, the J call TRBJ2-3; 14 nucleotides agree with TRBD2. The CDR3 is 16 amino acids. J was trimmed by 1 base and V by 4 bases; bases with no gene match: 1. From germline, CDR1 is MNHNS and CDR2 SASEGT. CDR3 nucleotides: TGTGCCAGCAGTGCGACTAGCGGGGGGGGCACAGATACGCAGTATTTT. This codes for CASSATSGGGTDTQYF.

At least ten counts were recorded for this clonotype. V and J are TRBV12-3 or TRBV12-4 and TRBJ1-1, with D tentatively TRBD1 (5 bases). Between the trimmed V and J ends, which lost 6 bases and 4 bases, there was a span of 18 bases. The CDR3 is 15 residues long. This chain's CDR3 is CASSPGRGWGTEAFF. CDR3 nucleotides: TGTGCCAGCAGCCCAGGGAGGGGATGGGGCACTGAAGCTTTCTTT.

As to this clonotype: A clone one base away is much larger, so this may be a read error. CDR3 amino acids: CASSLVKGAYEQYF. The CDR3 nucleotides read TGTGCCAGCAGCTTAGTTAAGGGAGCCTACGAGCAGTACTTC. This sequence joins TRBV7-2 and TRBJ2-7; perhaps TRBD2 as D (5 bases). The CDR3 spans 14 residues. CDR1 and CDR2 from the germline V gene are SGHTA and FQGNSA. V lost 1 base, J lost 2 bases, and 9 bases lay in between.

The table lists this clonotype with many counts. The chain is built from TRBV28 and TRBJ1-2; TRBD1 might be the D (5 bases). Per the germline V gene, CDR1 is MDHEN and CDR2 is SYDVKM. This CDR3 comprises 14 residues. Between the trimmed V and J ends, which lost 6 bases and 6 bases, there was a span of 17 bases. CDR3 amino acids: CASSQSRQRHGYTF. The CDR3 region has the DNA TGTGCCAGCAGCCAATCTAGACAGAGACATGGCTACACCTTC.

This clonotype was observed a handful of times. The rearrangement links TRBV18 to TRBJ1-1; D is uncertain. Germline V CDR1 and CDR2: KGHSH, LQKENI. The CDR3 is made up of 15 amino acids. V lost 2 bases, J lost 2 bases, and 12 bases lay in between. CDR3 sequence (DNA): TGTGCCAGCTCACCAGGGAGGACCGAAAACACTGAAGCTTTCTTT. Its protein product is CASSPGRTENTEAFF. The entire variable domain, with the rest obtained from reference TRBV18 and TRBJ1-1, is as follows: NAGVMQNPRHLVRRRGQEARLRCSPMKGHSHVYWYRQLPEEGLKFMVYLQKENIIDESGMPKERFSAEFPKEGPSILRIQQVVRGDSAAYFCASSPGRTENTEAFFGQGTRLTVV.

Many counts were recorded for this clonotype. The chain employs TRBV29-1 and TRBJ1-1; no clear D. Trimming took 6 bases from V and 4 from J, leaving 12 bases between them. The CDR3 is 12 amino acids. Germline CDR1 SQVTM, CDR2 ANQGSEA. The CDR3 DNA sequence: TGCAGCGTAGCGGAGTGGGGCACTGAAGCTTTCTTT. Amino acid sequence: CSVAEWGTEAFF.

In its sample, this clonotype was seen many times. The CDR3 here is CASSLVPLNTGELFF. The CDR3 nucleotides are TGTGCCAGCAGCTTGGTTCCCCTTAACACCGGGGAGCTGTTTTTT. The V gene is TRBV5-6, the J gene TRBJ2-2; D unclear. The germline V and J ends were trimmed by 0 bases and 2 bases, with 8 bases remaining between them. The germline V gene has CDR1 SGHDT and CDR2 YYEEEE. This CDR3 region has 15 residues. The entire variable domain, with the rest obtained from reference TRBV5-6 and TRBJ2-2, is as follows: DAGVTQSPTHLIKTRGQQVTLRCSPKSGHDTVSWYQQALGQGPQFIFQYYEEEERQRGNFPDRFSGHQFPNYSSELNVNALLLGDSALYLCASSLVPLNTGELFFGEGSRLTVL.

Ten or more counts support this clonotype. This chain links TRBV24-1 with TRBJ2-3; 14 bases agree with TRBD2. CDR1 and CDR2 (germline): KGHDR, SFDVKD. The CDR3 consists of 16 residues. J gave up 7 bases and V 4 bases, and 6 bases lay outside the gene matches. The DNA of the CDR3 is TGTGCCACCAGTGAAACCGGGACTAGCGGGAGAAATACGCAGTATTTT. Translation gives CATSETGTSGRNTQYF.

This clonotype was seen at least ten times. This rearrangement joins TRBV12-3 or TRBV12-4 to TRBJ1-4, with TRBD1 matching 9 bases. The junction had 6 bases not matched to a gene; V was cut back by 7 bases and J by 3 bases. CDR3 length: 15 residues. This CDR3 is CASTTGGRSNEKLFF. The CDR3 bases are TGTGCCAGCACTACAGGGGGCCGGTCTAATGAAAAACTGTTTTTT.

The table lists this clonotype with many counts. This rearrangement joins TRBV24-1 to TRBJ2-6; no clear D gene. Germline CDR1 is KGHDR and CDR2 is SFDVKD. The CDR3 length is 16 residues. The V end lost 3 bases, the J end lost 0 bases, and 8 bases lay between the germline ends. CDR3 protein: CATSDPFTSGANVLTF. CDR3 DNA sequence: TGTGCCACCAGTGATCCCTTTACCTCTGGGGCCAACGTCCTGACTTTC.

This clonotype was recorded at least ten times. The genes are TRBV6-1 and TRBJ2-6, with no clear D. V was clipped by 5 bases and J by 1 base, with 6 bases between them. The length of the CDR3 is 14 residues. The germline V gene has CDR1 MNHNS and CDR2 SASEGT. The CDR3 DNA is TGTGCCAGCAGTAAGGGATCTGGGGCCAACGTCCTGACTTTC. Translation: CASSKGSGANVLTF.

This chain joins TRBV5-1 and TRBJ2-3; 8 positions agree with TRBD2. V dropped 6 bases and J dropped 6; count of bases not matched to a gene: 15. The germline gives CDR1 SGHRS, CDR2 YFSETQ. The CDR3 runs 16 residues. The CDR3 DNA is TGCGCCAGCAACGGGAGGGGAGCGGGCGGCGGGGATACGCAGTATTTT. It is translated as CASNGRGAGGGDTQYF. Based on the CDR3 plus reference TRBV5-1 and TRBJ2-3, the full variable domain is KAGVTQTPRYLIKTRGQQVTLSCSPISGHRSVSWYQQTPGQGLQFLFEYFSETQRNKGNFPGRFSGRQFSNSRSEMNVSTLELGDSALYLCASNGRGAGGGDTQYFGPGTRLTVL.

The table lists this clonotype with many counts. The chain carries TRBV6-5 and TRBJ2-2, with D unclear. V shed 4 bases and J shed 5 bases, with 8 bases lying between them. CDR3 length: 13 amino acids. CDR1 MNHEY and CDR2 SVGAGI come from the germline V gene. CDR3 amino acids: CASSSLGTGELFF. The CDR3 coding sequence is TGTGCCAGCAGTTCCCTAGGGACCGGGGAGCTGTTTTTT.

In its sample, this clonotype was seen a few times. This chain joins TRBV2 and TRBJ1-2; TRBD1 might be the D (5 bases). The CDR3 sequence is 14 residues long. CDR1 and CDR2 (germline): SNHLY, FYNNEI. V was trimmed by 6 bases and J by 1 base, leaving 12 bases between them. The CDR3 sequence: CASSQERGNYGYTF. DNA for the CDR3: TGTGCCAGCAGCCAAGAGAGGGGTAACTATGGCTACACCTTC.

This clonotype was counted ten times or more. This sequence joins TRBV12-3 or TRBV12-4 and TRBJ2-3, with 9 bases matching TRBD2. The length of the CDR3 is 16 residues. Trimming at V came to 1 base and at J to 1 base, leaving 3 bases not matched to a gene. CDR3 in DNA: TGTGCCAGCAGTTTAGGGATAGCGGGGGGCACAGATACGCAGTATTTT. This sequence encodes CASSLGIAGGTDTQYF.

This clonotype showed up many times. This chain connects TRBV24-1 to TRBJ2-3, with D possibly called TRBD1 or TRBD2 (5 bases each). Germline V gene data show CDR1 as KGHDR and CDR2 as SFDVKD. V was cut by 9 bases and J by 2 bases, with 11 bases left in between. This CDR3 spans 13 amino acids. For the CDR3, the DNA is TGTGCCACCGCACAGGAGGTCACAGATACGCAGTATTTT. As protein: CATAQEVTDTQYF.

This clonotype was counted many times. The chain is built from TRBV25-1 and TRBJ2-5, with D perhaps TRBD1 (5 bases). Trimming left V 2 bases short and J 4 bases short, with 11 bases between. The CDR3 is 14 residues long. Germline loops: CDR1 MGHDK, CDR2 SYGVNS. The CDR3 is CASSETRVGETQYF. The CDR3 DNA follows: TGTGCCAGCAGTGAAACCAGGGTCGGAGAGACCCAGTACTTC.

The chain links TRBV24-1 to TRBJ2-1; tentatively, D is TRBD1 or TRBD2 (6 bases each). Germline loops: CDR1 KGHDR, CDR2 SFDVKD. V was pared by 0 bases and J by 2 bases, with 10 bases between. The CDR3 length is 16 residues. CDR3 sequence (DNA): TGTGCCACCAGTGATTTGCGTGGGGGGCCCTACAATGAGCAGTTCTTC. It yields the protein CATSDLRGGPYNEQFF.

This clonotype has a count of ten or more. The rearrangement joins TRBV7-2 to TRBJ1-1, with no clear D. Germline CDR1 and CDR2: SGHTA and FQGNSA. Trimming shortened V by 3 bases and J by 1 base, and 6 bases separated the two germline ends. The CDR3 has 13 amino acids. The CDR3 spells CASSFMGNTEAFF. The CDR3 region has the DNA TGTGCCAGCAGCTTTATGGGGAACACTGAAGCTTTCTTT. Supplemented by reference TRBV7-2 and TRBJ1-1, the full variable domain reads GAGVSQSPSNKVTEKGKDVELRCDPISGHTALYWYRQSLGQGLEFLIYFQGNSAPDKSGLPSDRFSAERTGGSVSTLTIQRTQQEDSAVYLCASSFMGNTEAFFGQGTRLTVV.

This clonotype was seen repeatedly, ten times or more. The V and J genes are TRBV7-9 and TRBJ1-2; no reliable D call. V was cut by 6 bases and J by 0 bases, with 5 bases left in between. The germline CDR1 and CDR2 sequences are SEHNR and FQNEAQ (reference sequence). CDR3 length: 12 residues. In DNA form, the CDR3 reads TGTGCCAGCAGTGGCTCTAACTATGGCTACACCTTC. Amino acid sequence: CASSGSNYGYTF. Full variable domain (missing parts from reference TRBV7-9 and TRBJ1-2): DTGVSQNPRHKITKRGQNVTFRCDPISEHNRLYWYRQTLGQGPEFLTYFQNEAQLEKSRLLSDRFSAERPKGSFSTLEIQRTEQGDSAMYLCASSGSNYGYTFGSGTRLTVV.

Ten or more counts support this clonotype. V usage is TRBV6-2 or TRBV6-3 and J usage is TRBJ1-5; D perhaps matches TRBD1 (6 bases). CDR3 length: 13 residues. In germline, CDR1 is MNHEY, CDR2 SVGEGT. Trimming shortened V by 5 bases and J by 4 bases, and 9 bases separated the two germline ends. The CDR3 bases are TGTGCCAGCAGTCGGACAGAGAATCAGCCCCAGCATTTT. It encodes CASSRTENQPQHF.